Shown below are 16 T cell receptor beta chains from a single sample sequenced in a study of T cell responses to AZD1222 COVID-19 vaccine. Using immunoSEQ multiplex PCR, the repertoire was profiled, and TCRdb retains in-frame clones only, with some absent. Of approximately 100,000 clones listed, around 94% were seen once; the top ten hold 2% to 2.5%. This specimen was peripheral blood, taken on day 0 of AZD1222 vaccination. The receptors were sampled from an adult in good health.

This rearrangement joins TRBV7-8 to TRBJ2-1, with unresolved D. CDR3 size: 15 residues. V was trimmed by 0 bases and J by 5 bases, leaving 11 bases between them. The germline gives CDR1 SGHVS, CDR2 FQNEAQ. The CDR3 sequence: CASSLARLGDNEQFF. DNA for the CDR3: TGTGCCAGCAGCTTAGCGAGGCTGGGTGACAATGAGCAGTTCTTC.

This chain links TRBV2 with TRBJ1-2; possible D gene TRBD1, 6 bases. Deletions cut 6 bases from V and 0 bases from J, with 29 bases between. This CDR3 region has 20 residues. Germline-derived CDR1 and CDR2 are SNHLY and FYNNEI. CDR3 in DNA: TGTGCCAGCAGCGTCCAAACGACCCCGGGACATTCCTACTCTAACTATGGCTACACCTTC. This encodes CASSVQTTPGHSYSNYGYTF. Combining the CDR3 with reference TRBV2 and TRBJ1-2 gives the whole variable domain EPEVTQTPSHQVTQMGQEVILRCVPISNHLYFYWYRQILGQKVEFLVSFYNNEISEKSEIFDDQFSVERPDGSNFTLKIRSTKLEDSAMYFCASSVQTTPGHSYSNYGYTFGSGTRLTVV.

V usage is TRBV11-2 and J usage is TRBJ1-2; D gene uncertain. Trimming shortened V by 0 bases and J by 0 bases, and 14 bases separated the two germline ends. Looked up from germline, CDR1 is SGHAT and CDR2 is FQNNGV. CDR3 size: 17 residues. CDR3 sequence (DNA): TGTGCCAGCAGCTTAGATATGGTAAGGCCAGCTAACTATGGCTACACCTTC. The encoded protein is CASSLDMVRPANYGYTF.

The chain is built from TRBV19 and TRBJ1-4, with TRBD1 matching over 7 bases. There are 16 residues in the CDR3. Trimming removed 5 bases from V and 0 bases from J; junction bases left unmatched: 6. CDR1 is LNHDA, CDR2 SQIVND, per germline (reference sequence). CDR3 nucleotide sequence: TGTGCCAGTAGTCCTGGGACAGCCGCAACTAATGAAAAACTGTTTTTT. It is translated as CASSPGTAATNEKLFF.

V usage is TRBV19 and J usage is TRBJ1-6, with unresolved D. CDR3 length: 12 amino acids. Germline CDR1 is LNHDA and CDR2 is SQIVND (reference sequence). V was pared by 4 bases and J by 9 bases, with 7 bases between. The CDR3 sequence is CASSNRVSPLHF. The DNA for the CDR3 is TGTGCCAGTAGTAACCGAGTTTCACCCCTCCACTTT.

The V call is TRBV21-1, the J call TRBJ2-5. TRBV21-1 is a recognized pseudogene. The length of the CDR3 is 17 residues. The DNA of the CDR3 is TGTGCCAGCAGCAAATCCCTCTTGCCGGGGGCACAAGAGACCCAGTACTTC. As protein: CASSKSLLPGAQETQYF.

This chain links TRBV6-5 with TRBJ1-5; D not resolved. Trimming left V 5 bases short and J 5 bases short, with 10 bases between. Germline V CDR1 and CDR2: MNHEY, SVGAGI. The CDR3 spans 13 residues. The CDR3 reads CASSTTAYQPQHF. In DNA form, the CDR3 reads TGTGCCAGCAGTACTACAGCGTATCAGCCCCAGCATTTT.

V usage is TRBV7-6 and J usage is TRBJ1-1, with TRBD1 matching over 10 bases. V shed 5 bases and J 6 bases; nucleotides not matched to a gene: 9. The CDR3 has 15 residues. Germline V gene sequence: CDR1 SGHVS, CDR2 FNYEAQ. The CDR3 here is CASSPSRDRGPEAFF. For the CDR3, the DNA is TGTGCCAGCAGCCCGTCCCGGGACAGGGGACCTGAAGCTTTCTTT.

The CDR3 loop reads CASSLAGTPRTSGRADTQYF. In DNA, the CDR3 is TGTGCCAGCAGCTTAGCCGGCACACCTAGGACTAGCGGGAGAGCAGATACGCAGTATTTT. V and J are TRBV7-2 and TRBJ2-3, with 13 nucleotides matching TRBD2. Germline CDR1 SGHTA, CDR2 FQGNSA. The trim removed 0 bases at V and 4 bases at J, leaving 13 bases unmatched. The CDR3 totals 20 residues.

The rearrangement links TRBV16 to TRBJ2-6; TRBD2 matches 8 bases. This CDR3 comprises 16 residues. The ends lost 5 bases at V and 1 base at J; junction bases unmatched: 4. CDR1 KGHSY and CDR2 FQNENV come from the germline V gene. CDR3 sequence: CASSKGLESGANVLTF. The CDR3, as DNA: TGTGCCAGCAGCAAGGGACTAGAATCTGGGGCCAACGTCCTGACTTTC.

The rearrangement links TRBV7-8 to TRBJ1-6, with D tentatively TRBD1 (5 bases). The CDR3 loop spans 12 amino acids. CDR1 and CDR2 from the germline V gene are SGHVS and FQNEAQ. Deletions cut 3 bases from V and 14 bases from J, with 11 bases between. CDR3 residues: CASSFWGGALHF. DNA for the CDR3: TGTGCCAGCAGCTTCTGGGGGGGGGCCCTCCACTTT.

This sequence joins TRBV25-1 and TRBJ1-2, with 7 bases identical to TRBD1. CDR1 is MGHDK, CDR2 SYGVNS, per germline. The CDR3 has 17 amino acids. Unmatched junction bases numbered 15, after V lost 6 bases and J lost 2 bases. CDR3 protein: CASRDSRPRTGNYGYTF. The CDR3 nucleotides read TGTGCCAGCAGGGACTCCAGACCACGGACAGGCAACTATGGCTACACCTTC.

V is TRBV5-4 and J is TRBJ1-2; D not certain. V was shortened by 0 bases and J by 6 bases, with 9 bases between the two germline ends. The germline CDR1 and CDR2 sequences are SGHNT and YYREEE (reference sequence). CDR3 length: 13 amino acids. The DNA for the CDR3 is TGTGCCAGCAGCTTGGGGCCGAGCGATGGCTACACCTTC. Amino acid sequence: CASSLGPSDGYTF. The variable domain in full, with the rest retrieved from reference TRBV5-4 and TRBJ1-2, is ETGVTQSPTHLIKTRGQQVTLRCSSQSGHNTVSWYQQALGQGPQFIFQYYREEENGRGNFPPRFSGLQFPNYSSELNVNALELDDSALYLCASSLGPSDGYTFGSGTRLTVV.

J is TRBJ2-7 and V is TRBV15; D tentatively reads TRBD1 or TRBD2 (6 bases each). Germline V gives CDR1 LNHNV, CDR2 YYDKDF (reference sequence). V lost 6 bases and J lost 1, with 25 bases in between. The CDR3 contains 18 residues. DNA for the CDR3: TGTGCCACCAGGTCTCTCGGGGGACAAACTCTTAATTCCTACGAGCAGTACTTC. The encoded protein is CATRSLGGQTLNSYEQYF.

The V and J genes are TRBV28 and TRBJ2-1, with D perhaps TRBD2 (5 bases). CDR3 size: 14 residues. The V gene's germline CDR1 is MDHEN and CDR2 SYDVKM. The V gene lost 6 bases and the J gene lost 6 bases, with 15 bases spanning the gap. CDR3 residues: CASRTTGSGNEQFF. CDR3 in DNA: TGTGCCAGCAGGACTACCGGATCGGGCAATGAGCAGTTCTTC.

This rearrangement joins TRBV28 to TRBJ1-3, with D maybe TRBD1 (5 bases). Trimming took off 5 bases at V and 4 bases at J, with 12 bases between the two ends. The CDR3 length is 14 residues. Germline V gives CDR1 MDHEN, CDR2 SYDVKM. CDR3 region: CASSMARVGNTIYF. In DNA form, the CDR3 reads TGTGCCAGCAGTATGGCCAGGGTCGGAAACACCATATATTTT. Full variable domain (remainder filled in from reference TRBV28 and TRBJ1-3): DVKVTQSSRYLVKRTGEKVFLECVQDMDHENMFWYRQDPGLGLRLIYFSYDVKMKEKGDIPEGYSVSREKKERFSLILESASTNQTSMYLCASSMARVGNTIYFGEGSWLTVV.